The rows below give T cell receptor beta chains drawn from one sample of a study of blood T cell repertoires in COVID-19. This table comes from immunoSEQ multiplex PCR, and its TCRdb copy is limited to in-frame clones, with some not included. This table has some 60,000 clones, more than 90% appearing once. The specimen sequenced was peripheral blood. The receptors shown here come from a human donor in a cohort sampled during active COVID-19. Each CDR3 is given with its conserved first and last residue. Each record gives: D gene, V gene, J gene, clone size, CDR3 protein, CDR3 DNA. D genes are given only for firm matches. Only part of the rows carry a size: once, few, many, or a class if the clone is expanded.

>.|TRBV28|TRBJ1-4|.
CASTSVPNEKLFF
TGTGCCAGCACCTCGGTACCCAATGAAAAACTGTTTTTT
>TRBD1|TRBV5-1|TRBJ2-1|once
CASSLQGGIDEQFF
TGCGCCAGCAGCTTACAGGGGGGTATAGATGAGCAGTTCTTC
>TRBD2|TRBV3-1/TRBV3-2|TRBJ2-5|.
CASGGLAGETQYF
TGTGCCAGCGGGGGACTAGCGGGGGAGACCCAGTACTTC
>.|TRBV4-1|TRBJ2-1|.
CASSQADTLSYNEQFF
TGCGCCAGCAGCCAAGCCGACACGTTGTCCTACAATGAGCAGTTCTTC
>.|TRBV12-3/TRBV12-4|TRBJ2-1|.
CASSFVQGNEQFF
TGTGCCAGCAGTTTCGTACAGGGAAATGAGCAGTTCTTC
>.|TRBV5-1|TRBJ1-3|.
CASSLQGREENTIYF
TGCGCCAGCAGCTTGCAGGGGCGCGAGGAAAACACCATATATTTT
>TRBD2|TRBV2|TRBJ2-2|.
CASSVALAGMVFF
TGTGCCAGCAGTGTAGCGCTAGCGGGGATGGTGTTTTTT
>TRBD1|TRBV19|TRBJ1-2|.
CASSIAGTGGEDTF
TGTGCCAGTAGTATCGCCGGGACAGGGGGCGAAGACACCTTC
>.|TRBV30|TRBJ2-7|.
CAWNEDSGHYEQYF
TGTGCCTGGAATGAGGACTCTGGGCACTACGAGCAGTACTTC
>TRBD1|TRBV14|TRBJ2-5|.
CASSRGTGRETQYF
TGTGCCAGCAGCCGGGGGACAGGACGAGAGACCCAGTACTTC
>.|TRBV15|TRBJ2-1|.
CATSRDRGSYNEQFF
TGTGCCACCAGCAGAGATAGGGGCAGCTACAATGAGCAGTTCTTC
>TRBD2|TRBV2|TRBJ2-5|.
CASNAGVGETQYF
TGTGCCAGCAACGCGGGAGTGGGAGAGACCCAGTACTTC
>.|TRBV2|TRBJ2-1|.
CASRTRTWEQFF
TGTGCCAGCAGAACGAGAACCTGGGAGCAGTTCTTC
>TRBD1|TRBV5-1|TRBJ2-7|.
CASSSSGGPSYEQYF
TGCGCCAGCAGCTCATCAGGGGGCCCATCCTACGAGCAGTACTTC
>.|TRBV6-1|TRBJ2-4|.
CASSETGGGGRIQYF
TGTGCCAGCAGTGAAACAGGGGGGGGCGGTCGGATTCAGTACTTC
>.|TRBV5-1|TRBJ1-6|.
CASSPDISPLHF
TGCGCCAGCAGCCCGGACATCTCACCCCTCCACTTT
>TRBD2|TRBV2|TRBJ2-3|.
CASRGGRDTQYF
TGTGCCAGCAGGGGGGGGAGGGATACGCAGTATTTT
>.|TRBV6-6|TRBJ2-3|.
CASTYSPRATDTQYF
TGTGCCAGCACTTACTCCCCGCGGGCCACAGATACGCAGTATTTT
>.|TRBV4-3|TRBJ2-7|.
CASSQETASANGVYEQYF
TGCGCCAGCAGCCAAGAAACGGCTAGCGCGAATGGGGTTTACGAGCAGTACTTC
>.|TRBV6-5|TRBJ2-7|.
CASSRGAGSRDEQYF
TGTGCCAGCAGCCGGGGGGCGGGCAGCCGGGACGAGCAGTACTTC
>.|TRBV19|TRBJ1-5|.
CASSIAQGSARVSEGAQHF
TGTGCCAGTAGTATCGCTCAAGGTTCCGCCCGGGTCTCAGAAGGAGCCCAGCATTTT
>TRBD2|TRBV9|TRBJ2-3|.
CASIESGLADSSSTDTQYF
TGTGCCAGCATCGAATCGGGACTAGCGGACAGTTCTAGCACAGATACGCAGTATTTT
>TRBD1|TRBV2|TRBJ2-2|once
CASSEAGQGAGELFF
TGTGCCAGCAGTGAAGCAGGACAGGGTGCCGGGGAGCTGTTTTTT
>.|TRBV6-5|TRBJ2-3|.
CASSSDRLSTDTQYF
TGTGCCAGCAGTTCGGACAGACTTAGCACAGATACGCAGTATTTT
>TRBD1|TRBV28|TRBJ1-6|once
CASTRDRYNSPLHF
TGTGCCAGCACCAGGGACAGATATAATTCACCCCTCCACTTT
>TRBD1|TRBV27|TRBJ1-2|.
CASSRSGTGTHYGYTF
TGTGCCAGCAGCCGATCCGGGACAGGGACTCACTATGGCTACACCTTC
>.|TRBV6-5|TRBJ1-2|.
CASRQGSEGYTF
TGTGCCAGCAGACAGGGTTCAGAAGGCTACACCTTC
>.|TRBV6-5|TRBJ1-4|.
CASRGEKLFF
TGTGCCAGTCGGGGTGAAAAACTGTTTTTT
>TRBD2|TRBV7-2|TRBJ2-3|.
CASSLSLAGGGGDTQYF
TGTGCCAGCAGCTTATCACTAGCGGGAGGTGGAGGAGATACGCAGTATTTT
>TRBD1|TRBV19|TRBJ1-6|.
CASSLGTARGQSPLHF
TGTGCCAGTAGCCTTGGGACAGCTCGTGGACAATCACCCCTCCACTTT
>.|TRBV29-1|TRBJ2-5|.
CSVQKGDGETQYF
TGCAGCGTCCAAAAGGGGGACGGGGAGACCCAGTACTTC
>TRBD2|TRBV3-1/TRBV3-2|TRBJ2-3|.
CASSQLAGGDTQYF
TGTGCCAGCAGCCAACTAGCGGGAGGAGATACGCAGTATTTT
>.|TRBV4-1|TRBJ2-1|once
CASSQDGRGAEEQFF
TGCGCCAGCAGCCAAGATGGAAGGGGCGCGGAGGAGCAGTTCTTC
>.|TRBV11-2|TRBJ2-1|few
CASSRLTSYNEQFF
TGTGCCAGCAGCCGCTTGACTAGCTACAATGAGCAGTTCTTC
>.|TRBV10-3|TRBJ2-7|.
CAISGTDLEQYF
TGTGCCATCAGTGGGACAGATCTCGAGCAGTACTTC
>TRBD1|TRBV30|TRBJ2-1|.
CAWSRSAGGAYEQFF
TGTGCCTGGAGTAGGTCCGCAGGGGGCGCCTATGAGCAGTTCTTC
>.|TRBV5-1|TRBJ1-1|once
CASSLRFGGTNTEAFF
TGCGCCAGCAGCCTGAGGTTCGGGGGGACTAACACTGAAGCTTTCTTT
>.|TRBV3-1/TRBV3-2|TRBJ2-7|.
CASSQEIGEQYF
TGTGCCAGCAGCCAAGAGATCGGCGAGCAGTACTTC
>.|TRBV12-3/TRBV12-4|TRBJ2-1|.
CASSFRQANEQFF
TGTGCCAGCAGCTTTCGACAAGCCAATGAGCAGTTCTTC
>TRBD1|TRBV5-8|TRBJ2-6|.
CASSLGQGSSGANVLTF
TGTGCCAGCAGCTTAGGACAGGGAAGCTCTGGGGCCAACGTCCTGACTTTC
>.|TRBV6-2/TRBV6-3|TRBJ1-5|.
CASRYSRQAIGLGNQPQHF
TGTGCCAGCAGGTACAGTAGACAGGCTATCGGTCTCGGCAATCAGCCCCAGCATTTT
>.|TRBV7-2|TRBJ1-5|.
CASSLFNQPQHF
TGTGCCAGCAGCCTTTTCAATCAGCCCCAGCATTTT
>TRBD1|TRBV19|TRBJ2-1|.
CASSTRDRVHEQFF
TGTGCCAGTAGTACCCGGGACAGGGTACATGAGCAGTTCTTC
>TRBD2|TRBV19|TRBJ2-1|once
CASSIQGGAGGQQFF
TGTGCCAGTAGTATACAAGGGGGAGCGGGGGGCCAGCAGTTCTTC
>TRBD2|TRBV27|TRBJ2-3|.
CATQVGEGDTQYF
TGTGCCACACAAGTGGGGGAGGGAGATACGCAGTATTTT
>.|TRBV27|TRBJ2-7|.
CASSLRGTLGEQYF
TGTGCCAGCTCCTTACGCGGGACTCTCGGGGAGCAGTACTTC
>.|TRBV10-3|TRBJ1-1|.
CAISLDGEGAEAFF
TGTGCCATCAGCCTCGACGGAGAAGGGGCCGAAGCTTTCTTT
>TRBD1|TRBV7-9|TRBJ1-4|.
CASSLDLMDRGTNEKLFF
TGTGCCAGCAGCTTAGATCTAATGGACAGGGGAACTAATGAAAAACTGTTTTTT
>.|TRBV19|TRBJ1-2|.
CASRDTRYYGYTF
TGTGCCAGCAGGGACACCCGGTACTATGGCTACACCTTC
>.|TRBV6-6|TRBJ2-5|once
CASNPRGQETQYF
TGTGCCAGCAACCCACGGGGCCAAGAGACCCAGTACTTC
>.|TRBV7-9|TRBJ1-2|.
CASSSYSKEDIDGYTF
TGTGCCAGCAGCTCCTATAGTAAGGAGGATATCGATGGCTACACCTTC
>TRBD2|TRBV7-2|TRBJ2-5|.
CASSSRLAEETQYF
TGTGCCAGCAGCTCGAGACTAGCGGAAGAGACCCAGTACTTC
>.|TRBV6-1|TRBJ2-3|.
CASSETYSNTDTQYF
TGTGCCAGCAGTGAAACCTACTCTAACACAGATACGCAGTATTTT
>.|TRBV5-1|TRBJ2-1|few
CASSLYFVNEQFF
TGCGCCAGCAGCTTGTATTTTGTTAATGAGCAGTTCTTC
>TRBD1|TRBV13|TRBJ2-7|.
CASSPPGGYREQYF
TGTGCCAGCAGCCCTCCAGGGGGCTATCGGGAGCAGTACTTC